Each of the 11 T cell receptor beta chains below was sequenced from the same sample in a study of T cell responses to AZD1222 COVID-19 vaccine. The table came from immunoSEQ multiplex PCR; TCRdb's copy has only in-frame clones and leaves some out. The sample has around 110,000 clones, around 94% seen once. Sequenced here: peripheral blood, sampled on day 0 of AZD1222 vaccination. The receptors were sampled from an adult in good health.

The V and J genes are TRBV7-9 and TRBJ2-5; TRBD1 matches at 10 bases. The V segment lost 4 bases and the J segment 2 bases; nucleotides outside the gene matches: 10. Germline V gene sequence: CDR1 SEHNR, CDR2 FQNEAQ (reference sequence). CDR3 length: 17 amino acids. CDR3 protein: CASSWDRGTEEQETQYF. The CDR3 DNA follows: TGTGCCAGCAGCTGGGACAGGGGAACCGAAGAACAAGAGACCCAGTACTTC.

The chain carries TRBV4-1 and TRBJ2-3; the D gene is possibly TRBD1 (6 bases). This CDR3 comprises 15 residues. The V end lost 4 bases, the J end lost 2 bases, and 13 bases lay between the germline ends. Per the germline V gene, CDR1 is MGHRA and CDR2 is YSYEKL. The CDR3 region is CASSPRQVSTDTQYF. In DNA form, the CDR3 reads TGCGCCAGCAGCCCCCGACAGGTCTCCACAGATACGCAGTATTTT.

The CDR3 here is CASSEGDRDQETQYF. CDR3 coding DNA: TGTGCCAGCAGTGAAGGGGACAGGGACCAAGAGACCCAGTACTTC. V usage is TRBV2 and J usage is TRBJ2-5; 9 nucleotides line up with TRBD1. The CDR3 extends over 15 amino acids. Germline V gives CDR1 SNHLY, CDR2 FYNNEI. The V gene end was trimmed by 1 base and the J gene end by 0 bases; junction bases not matched to a gene: 0.

The chain combines TRBV19 with TRBJ1-3; D is perhaps TRBD1 (6 bases). The CDR3 spans 16 residues. V lost 5 bases and J 0 bases, leaving 14 bases between the germline ends. CDR1 and CDR2 from the germline V gene are LNHDA and SQIVND (reference sequence). CDR3: CASSPDSESSGNTIYF. CDR3 sequence (DNA): TGTGCCAGTAGTCCGGACAGTGAATCCTCTGGAAACACCATATATTTT. The full variable domain, in which reference TRBV19 and TRBJ1-3 provide the parts outside the CDR3, is DGGITQSPKYLFRKEGQNVTLSCEQNLNHDAMYWYRQDPGQGLRLIYYSQIVNDFQKGDIAEGYSVSREKKESFPLTVTSAQKNPTAFYLCASSPDSESSGNTIYFGEGSWLTVV.

The V and J genes are TRBV15 and TRBJ2-1; 8 bases line up with TRBD1. The trim removed 3 bases at V and 14 bases at J, leaving 9 bases unmatched. The germline V gene has CDR1 LNHNV and CDR2 YYDKDF (reference sequence). CDR3 length equals 13 residues. The DNA of the CDR3 is TGTGCCACCAGCAGCCACCGACAGGGGAGTAAGTTCTTC. Translation gives CATSSHRQGSKFF.

The chain recombines TRBV7-6 with TRBJ1-5; a weak D match, TRBD1 (6 bases). The CDR3 has 16 amino acids. In germline, CDR1 is SGHVS, CDR2 FNYEAQ. V was cut by 2 bases and J by 3 bases, with 14 bases left in between. The CDR3 DNA is TGTGCCAGCAGCTTATCCTCAGGGGTCGTCAATCAGCCCCAGCATTTT. Its translation: CASSLSSGVVNQPQHF.

V gene TRBV6-5 combines with J gene TRBJ1-1; 10 bases are shared with TRBD1. Germline CDR1 is MNHEY and CDR2 is SVGAGI. CDR3 length: 16 amino acids. The V gene end was trimmed by 4 bases and the J gene end by 3 bases; junction bases not matched to a gene: 8. CDR3 sequence (DNA): TGTGCCAGCAGTTTGGGACAGGGGTTCGTGGACACTGAAGCTTTCTTT. This codes for CASSLGQGFVDTEAFF.

In this sample, this clone turned up once. This chain connects TRBV6-5 to TRBJ2-5; D is undetermined. There are 15 residues in the CDR3. The germline V gene has CDR1 MNHEY and CDR2 SVGAGI. Trimming stripped 10 bases from V and 4 bases from J, with 22 bases between. The chain's CDR3 is CATPLAAAGGETQYF. CDR3 nucleotides: TGTGCCACGCCCCTCGCCGCCGCCGGTGGAGAGACCCAGTACTTC.

Only one count was recorded for this clone. The rearrangement links TRBV9 to TRBJ1-1, with a tentative D call TRBD1 (6 bases). V was cut by 4 bases and J by 4 bases, with 14 bases left in between. CDR1 is SGDLS and CDR2 is YYNGEE in the germline V gene. The length of the CDR3 is 14 residues. CDR3 DNA: TGTGCCAGCAGCACACAGGGAAAACTCACTGAAGCTTTCTTT. It is translated as CASSTQGKLTEAFF.

The table lists this clone with a count of one. This sequence joins TRBV6-5 and TRBJ1-5; D unclear. CDR3 size: 13 residues. V was pared by 11 bases and J by 0 bases, with 11 bases between. In germline, CDR1 is MNHEY, CDR2 SVGAGI. The CDR3 bases are TGTGCCTCCGAGGCTTATAGCAATCAGCCCCAGCATTTT. Its protein is CASEAYSNQPQHF.

This sequence joins TRBV2 and TRBJ1-1; D may be TRBD1 (5 bases). The germline V gene encodes CDR1 SNHLY and CDR2 FYNNEI. With 8 bases removed from V and 1 base from J, the gap between germline ends came to 8 bases. The CDR3 consists of 12 residues. This chain's CDR3 is CASGTENTEAFF. The DNA of the CDR3 is TGTGCCAGCGGGACCGAGAACACTGAAGCTTTCTTT.